This TCR beta chain was found in a study of tumor-infiltrating lymphocytes in primary liver carcinoma. With respect to this clonotype: A much larger clone is a single base away; this may be a read error.

V was shortened by 5 bases and J by 0 bases, with 11 bases between the two germline ends. Germline V gene lookup returns CDR1 LGHNA and CDR2 YNFKEQ. There are 14 residues in the CDR3. Both blood RNA, taken from unsorted whole blood, and germline DNA were extracted. The input was around 0.5 ug total RNA; TCR beta cDNA was made from it with a constant-region primer. Library construction for TCR beta comprised three nested multiplex PCR rounds performed with slightly modified ARM-PCR. Amplification in the first two PCR rounds was performed using TRBV1-TRBV30 forward primers and a C-beta reverse primer for 10 cycles each. Via MiXCR, TCRdb re-called the multiplex PCR reads, giving one row per CDR3 protein. Here the sample spans 310,000 or so distinct CDR3 sequences, approximately 58% being singletons.

This clonotype originated in a woman in her twenties or thirties with primary liver carcinoma and hepatitis B virus infection. The gene calls are TRBV4-2 and TRBJ2-7; a possible D gene is TRBD2 (6 bases). The sequenced sample consisted of peripheral blood. DNA of the CDR3: TGTGCCAGCAGCACAGGCGGGGACTCCTACGAGCAGTACTTC. This codes for CASSTGGDSYEQYF.